One and the same sample provided the 30 T cell receptor beta chains below, sequenced in a study of control samples from healthy donors and cancer patients. Data came from immunoSEQ multiplex PCR; TCRdb stores just in-frame clones and leaves some out. The sample lists over 150,000 clones; around 90% were seen once. The sample was blood. The receptor source for this set is a man younger than 40 in good health.

The chain employs TRBV27 and TRBJ1-1; D is ambiguous. V was cut by 5 bases and J by 0 bases, with 13 bases left in between. This CDR3 is 15 amino acids long. From germline, CDR1 is MNHEY and CDR2 SMNVEV (reference sequence). This chain's CDR3 is CASSPSATLNTEAFF. In DNA form, the CDR3 reads TGTGCCAGCAGTCCCTCGGCAACCCTGAACACTGAAGCTTTCTTT.

This chain links TRBV5-8 with TRBJ1-1; perhaps TRBD1 as D (5 bases). This CDR3 spans 15 amino acids. The germline V gene encodes CDR1 SGHTS and CDR2 YDEGEE. V dropped 3 bases and J dropped 0 bases, with 12 bases sitting between them. The CDR3 coding sequence is TGTGCCAGCAGCTCACAAACCAGGGTGAACACTGAAGCTTTCTTT. Its translation is CASSSQTRVNTEAFF.

J is TRBJ2-3 and V is TRBV6-1; no clear D. Deletions cut 2 bases from V and 1 base from J, with 13 bases between. Germline V gene sequence: CDR1 MNHNS, CDR2 SASEGT. This CDR3 is 16 amino acids long. The CDR3, as DNA: TGTGCCAGCAGTGAAAGACACTCCCGGGGCACAGATACGCAGTATTTT. Encoded protein: CASSERHSRGTDTQYF.

The chain has TRBV27 and TRBJ2-7; tentative D call: TRBD1 (7 bases). This CDR3 is 14 amino acids long. From germline, CDR1 is MNHEY and CDR2 SMNVEV (reference sequence). Trimming shortened V by 1 base and J by 4 bases, and 11 bases separated the two germline ends. Here the CDR3 DNA reads TGTGCCAGCAGTTTATTTGCGGGACAGTACGAGCAGTACTTC. Residues: CASSLFAGQYEQYF.

This chain joins TRBV27 and TRBJ1-5, with no clear D. CDR1 is MNHEY, CDR2 SMNVEV, per germline (reference sequence). V lost 5 bases and J lost 8, with 10 bases in between. The CDR3 totals 12 residues. The chain's CDR3 is CASSPQMEPQHF. The CDR3, as DNA: TGTGCCAGCAGTCCCCAAATGGAGCCCCAGCATTTT.

This sequence joins TRBV19 and TRBJ2-1; D possibly matches TRBD1 or TRBD2 (5 bases each). In germline, CDR1 is LNHDA, CDR2 SQIVND (reference sequence). V shed 8 bases and J shed 5 bases, with 19 bases lying between them. This CDR3 region has 15 residues. This CDR3 reads CASCGFGTGNNEQFF. CDR3 DNA: TGTGCCAGTTGTGGGTTCGGGACCGGGAACAATGAGCAGTTCTTC.

This sequence joins TRBV11-2 and TRBJ2-1; TRBD2 matches at 10 bases. Trimming took 5 bases from V and 4 from J; bases not matched to a gene: 8. The CDR3 has 16 amino acids. Per germline, CDR1 SGHAT and CDR2 FQNNGV. The CDR3 protein is CASSPRGLAAYNEQFF. In DNA, the CDR3 is TGTGCCAGCAGCCCGAGAGGACTAGCGGCGTACAATGAGCAGTTCTTC.

This chain uses TRBV19 with TRBJ2-7; the D is unclear. This CDR3 has 14 amino acids. V shed 7 bases and J shed 0 bases, with 13 bases lying between them. Looked up from germline, CDR1 is LNHDA and CDR2 is SQIVND (reference sequence). In nucleotides, the CDR3 is TGTGCCAGTAAAGTTGAATTTAGCTCCTACGAGCAGTACTTC. Translation gives CASKVEFSSYEQYF.

For the CDR3, the DNA is TGTGCCAGCAGCTATTTACCGGGCCCTGAAGGTGAAAAACTGTTTTTT. This gives the protein CASSYLPGPEGEKLFF. V and J are TRBV6-2 or TRBV6-3 and TRBJ1-4; D is ambiguous. With 6 bases removed from V and 7 bases from J, the gap between germline ends came to 21 bases. The CDR3 runs to 16 residues. Germline V gene sequence: CDR1 MNHEY, CDR2 SVGEGT.

This rearrangement joins TRBV5-6 to TRBJ1-5; D is undetermined. The V end lost 2 bases, the J end lost 4 bases, and 4 bases lay between the germline ends. Germline assignment: CDR1 SGHDT and CDR2 YYEEEE. The CDR3 runs to 12 residues. The CDR3: CASSFGNQPQHF. Written as DNA, the CDR3 is TGTGCCAGCAGCTTTGGAAATCAGCCCCAGCATTTT.

This clone was picked up a small number of times. This chain uses TRBV23-1 with TRBJ1-5; TRBD1 is a possible D gene (5 bases). TRBV23-1 is designated an ORF whose function remains uncertain. The length of the CDR3 is 15 residues. V was trimmed by 0 bases and J by 4 bases, leaving 10 bases between them. CDR3 sequence reads: CASSQSLRGNQPQHF. In nucleotides, the CDR3 is TGCGCCAGCAGTCAATCGTTAAGGGGTAATCAGCCCCAGCATTTT.

This chain uses TRBV6-5 with TRBJ2-1, with a tentative D call TRBD1 (6 bases). CDR1 MNHEY and CDR2 SVGAGI come from the germline V gene. V lost 6 bases and J lost 10, with 22 bases in between. The CDR3 consists of 15 residues. CDR3 DNA sequence: TGTGCCAGCAGCCCCCCAGCCGGTAGGGGGTGGGAGCAGTTCTTC. It encodes CASSPPAGRGWEQFF.

The rearrangement uses TRBV6-1 and TRBJ2-7; no clear D gene. The CDR3 consists of 13 residues. Germline assignment: CDR1 MNHNS and CDR2 SASEGT. Between the trimmed V and J ends, which lost 3 bases and 1 base, there was a span of 7 bases. CDR3 nucleotides: TGTGCCAGCAGTGAGAGCGATTCCTACGAGCAGTACTTC. The encoded protein is CASSESDSYEQYF.

The V and J genes are TRBV12-5 and TRBJ1-2; the match to TRBD1 covers 9 bases. V gave up 3 bases and J gave up 7 bases; unmatched junction bases: 12. The CDR3 is made up of 16 amino acids. Germline-derived CDR1 and CDR2 are LGHNT and FRNRAP. The CDR3 DNA reads TGTGCTAGTGGTTTCGGACAGGGGACGGGGACTATTGGCTACACCTTC. It codes for CASGFGQGTGTIGYTF.

With regard to this clone: In the same sample, other DNA sequences code for this CDR3. The chain couples TRBV3-1 (or the pseudogene TRBV3-2) to TRBJ2-1, with a possible D match to TRBD2 (6 bases). The CDR3 has 15 amino acids. Per the germline V gene, CDR1 is LGHDT and CDR2 is YNNKEL (reference sequence). V lost 0 bases and J 6 bases, leaving 12 bases between the germline ends. CDR3 DNA sequence: TGTGCCAGCAGCCAAGACTTGGGACTTCTCAATGAGCAGTTCTTC. Encoded protein: CASSQDLGLLNEQFF.

This clone was recorded once. The chain is built from TRBV7-2 and TRBJ1-1; TRBD1 agrees at 9 bases. The CDR3 sequence is 13 residues long. CDR1 is SGHTA and CDR2 is FQGNSA in the germline V gene. Trimming took 5 bases from V and 4 from J; bases not matched to a gene: 2. CDR3 loop: CASSLDRGTEAFF. DNA for the CDR3: TGTGCCAGCAGCCTGGACAGGGGCACTGAAGCTTTCTTT.

The V and J genes are TRBV7-2 and TRBJ2-2; the D gene could be TRBD1 or TRBD2 (6 bases each). The V gene lost 4 bases and the J gene lost 7 bases, with 13 bases spanning the gap. CDR1 SGHTA and CDR2 FQGNSA come from the germline V gene. This CDR3 is built from 14 residues. The DNA of the CDR3 is TGTGCCAGCAGCTCCCGGGGGCCGGTCGGGGAGCTGTTTTTT. It codes for CASSSRGPVGELFF.

This chain joins TRBV7-3 and TRBJ1-1; 7 positions match TRBD1. The germline gives CDR1 SGHTA, CDR2 FQGTGA. The junction had 4 bases not matched to a gene; V was cut back by 4 bases and J by 5 bases. There are 13 residues in the CDR3. CDR3 loop: CASSSRGFTEAFF. The CDR3 DNA follows: TGTGCCAGCAGCTCCAGGGGGTTTACTGAAGCTTTCTTT.

The chain carries TRBV19 and TRBJ2-3; 12 bases map to TRBD2. The J segment lost 7 bases and the V segment lost 7 bases, leaving 18 bases of the junction unmatched. CDR3 length: 18 amino acids. In germline, CDR1 is LNHDA, CDR2 SQIVND (reference sequence). CDR3 in DNA: TGTGCCAGTACTCTGACTAGCGGGAGTTATAACGTTAGAAATACGCAGTATTTT. Its translation: CASTLTSGSYNVRNTQYF. Together with reference TRBV19 and TRBJ2-3, the CDR3 gives the full variable domain: DGGITQSPKYLFRKEGQNVTLSCEQNLNHDAMYWYRQDPGQGLRLIYYSQIVNDFQKGDIAEGYSVSREKKESFPLTVTSAQKNPTAFYLCASTLTSGSYNVRNTQYFGPGTRLTVL.

V gene TRBV3-1 (or the pseudogene TRBV3-2) combines with J gene TRBJ2-3; D is perhaps TRBD1 (6 bases). The CDR3 is 13 residues long. Per germline, CDR1 LGHDT and CDR2 YNNKEL (reference sequence). Trimming stripped 4 bases from V and 6 bases from J, with 11 bases between. The CDR3, as DNA: TGTGCCAGCAGCCTCCGAAGGGGGGATACGCAGTATTTT. Its protein product is CASSLRRGDTQYF.

The chain recombines TRBV9 with TRBJ2-3; 7 bases are a match to TRBD2. After removal of 3 bases from V and 1 base from J, the junction contained 5 bases not matched to a gene. Germline V lookup: CDR1 SGDLS, CDR2 YYNGEE. The CDR3 runs 15 residues. This CDR3 is CASSAAAGRTDTQYF. DNA for the CDR3: TGTGCCAGCAGCGCCGCAGCGGGGCGCACAGATACGCAGTATTTT.

In nucleotides, the CDR3 is TGCGCCAGCAGCCGGAAACTCCAGGATACCGGGGAGCTGTTTTTT. This translates into CASSRKLQDTGELFF. This chain links TRBV5-1 with TRBJ2-2; D remains unclear. CDR1 is SGHRS, CDR2 YFSETQ, per germline. Deletions cut 4 bases from V and 5 bases from J, with 15 bases between. This CDR3 is built from 15 residues.

This clone appeared once. This chain links TRBV6-6 with TRBJ1-1; 7 bases line up with TRBD1. CDR1 and CDR2 (germline): MNHNY, SVGAGI (reference sequence). CDR3 length: 15 amino acids. Losses at the gene ends were 2 bases for V and 1 base for J; bases not matched to a gene: 4. The CDR3 sequence: CASSYPRTGNTEAFF. The CDR3 DNA reads as TGTGCCAGCAGTTACCCTCGGACAGGGAACACTGAAGCTTTCTTT.

The chain employs TRBV7-3 and TRBJ2-3; 10 nucleotides line up with TRBD1. J was trimmed by 5 bases and V by 5 bases; bases with no gene match: 7. This CDR3 contains 15 residues. Per germline, CDR1 SGHTA and CDR2 FQGTGA. The CDR3 is CASSPTGGQGDTQYF. In DNA, the CDR3 is TGTGCCAGCAGCCCGACAGGGGGCCAAGGAGATACGCAGTATTTT.

This chain connects TRBV6-6 to TRBJ1-5; a possible D gene is TRBD1 (6 bases). Germline lookup yields CDR1 MNHNY and CDR2 SVGAGI (reference sequence). V lost 2 bases, J lost 1 base, and 9 bases lay in between. This CDR3 region has 15 residues. CDR3 bases: TGTGCCAGCAGTTACAAGGGGGGAAGCAATCAGCCCCAGCATTTT. Translated: CASSYKGGSNQPQHF.

This sequence joins TRBV19 and TRBJ1-5; TRBD1 aligns across 9 bases. After removal of 6 bases from V and 7 bases from J, the junction contained 7 bases not matched to a gene. CDR1 is LNHDA, CDR2 SQIVND, per germline (reference sequence). CDR3 size: 14 residues. In DNA form, the CDR3 reads TGTGCCAGTAGCCTCGGACAGGGGTACCAGCCCCAGCATTTT. Its protein product is CASSLGQGYQPQHF.

Here the CDR3 reads CASSPGVGRNTEAFF. CDR3 nucleotides: TGTGCCAGCTCACCAGGGGTAGGTAGGAACACTGAAGCTTTCTTT. The V gene is TRBV18, the J gene TRBJ1-1; D ambiguous. The CDR3 covers 15 residues. With 2 bases removed from V and 1 base from J, the gap between germline ends came to 11 bases. Per germline, CDR1 KGHSH and CDR2 LQKENI.

The J gene is TRBJ2-3, the V gene TRBV9, with TRBD1 as a possible D gene (5 bases). Trimming left V 0 bases short and J 6 bases short, with 17 bases between. This CDR3 contains 16 residues. Per germline, CDR1 SGDLS and CDR2 YYNGEE. DNA for the CDR3: TGTGCCAGCAGCGTAGGGCCGGCGGTTAAGGGGGATACGCAGTATTTT. It specifies CASSVGPAVKGDTQYF. The whole variable domain, filled in from reference TRBV9 and TRBJ2-3, reads DSGVTQTPKHLITATGQRVTLRCSPRSGDLSVYWYQQSLDQGLQFLIQYYNGEERAKGNILERFSAQQFPDLHSELNLSSLELGDSALYFCASSVGPAVKGDTQYFGPGTRLTVL.

The J gene is TRBJ2-7, the V gene TRBV5-6, with D uncertain. This CDR3 is built from 13 residues. Per the germline V gene, CDR1 is SGHDT and CDR2 is YYEEEE. The ends were cut back, 0 bases at V and 7 bases at J, with 11 bases in the middle. DNA of the CDR3: TGTGCCAGCAGCTTGGTTGGGGTGTCTGAGCAGTACTTC. The encoded protein is CASSLVGVSEQYF. The full variable domain, in which reference TRBV5-6 and TRBJ2-7 provide the parts outside the CDR3, is DAGVTQSPTHLIKTRGQQVTLRCSPKSGHDTVSWYQQALGQGPQFIFQYYEEEERQRGNFPDRFSGHQFPNYSSELNVNALLLGDSALYLCASSLVGVSEQYFGPGTRLTVT.

This rearrangement joins TRBV7-9 to TRBJ2-7; TRBD1 matches at 7 bases. Germline CDR1 is SEHNR and CDR2 is FQNEAQ (reference sequence). J was trimmed by 3 bases and V by 1 base; bases with no gene match: 3. CDR3 length: 14 amino acids. CDR3 sequence reads: CASSLGSGGYEQYF. The DNA for the CDR3 is TGTGCCAGCAGCTTAGGCTCAGGGGGCTACGAGCAGTACTTC.